Included here is one T cell receptor beta chain sequence, with context. Its binding antigen is unknown. Base-call qualities are not available, and no considerably larger clone is one nucleotide away. CDR3 length: 15 amino acids, cysteine to phenylalanine. CDR3 DNA only is kept here, 45 bases in frame from base 1. Compared with germline, V lacks 3 bases and J lacks 4 bases; bases without a gene match: 6. From a lookup of the germline V gene, CDR1 and CDR2 are SNHLY and FYNNEI. These data come from a study of blood T cell repertoires in COVID-19 (TCRdb year 2020). Background on the whole study: Samples from collaborators originated in the United States, Italy and Spain and spanned both the acute and convalescent phases of COVID-19. The repertoires were made available in a free public database intended to serve as a resource for research on the immune response to SARS-CoV-2. The prospective study material was composed of cDNA or gDNA derived from T cells, B-cell-depleted T cells, or PBMCs. HLA class I and class II types, where available, came from metadata supplied by the sample provider rather than from assay-based typing. The dataset comprised deeply sampled blood TCRbeta repertoires from subjects exposed to, actively infected with, or recovered from COVID-19. A de-identified subject ID, COVID-19 status, age in years and sex were almost always included in the sample metadata. Samples came from the ongoing ImmuneRACE study (first 160 participants) plus 1,254 subjects from 6 global collaborators.

One collaborating source in Seattle enrolled patients while the patients were actively infected and followed the patients over time throughout the course of disease. Collaborating institutions collected whole blood in K2EDTA tubes following their own protocols. Collaborator samples were shipped for TCRbeta analysis as frozen whole blood, isolated PBMCs, or DNA extracted from either sample type. TCRbeta CDR3 regions were amplified from genomic DNA by means of the immunoSEQ Assay, a bias-controlled multiplex PCR. As for how the authors treated the data: Within the assay, amplification of reference gene primers was used to estimate how many nucleated cells each sample contained. To quantify the absolute abundance of each unique TCRbeta CDR3 rearrangement, sequence reads were collapsed and filtered. For each sample, productive Simpson clonality was calculated by taking the square root of Simpson's diversity index across productive rearrangements. TCRdb carries this immuneACCESS record with in-frame sequences only. Its versions omit some clonotypes, under half of them owing to an unresolved V gene in the studies checked, with the rest unexplained. The DNA was the basis for D and trimming; V, J and clone size are from that table. Counted in this sample were roughly 100,000 clones; around 90% of them appeared once. Jointly, the top ten make up approximately 5.6% of the sample.

The full study reports these points: Clinical and demographic metadata were provided uncurated, with the amount varying by source and participant.

Material: peripheral blood. This TCR was recovered from a woman between 45 and 60 years old with COVID-19, enrolled during active disease. This sequence uses TRBV2 and TRBJ1-2; 9 bases in the middle match TRBD1. The nucleotides read TGTGCCAGCAGTGAGAACAGGGGGCGCGGCTATGGCTACACCTTC. This is translated as CASSENRGRGYGYTF. With the rest looked up from the reference TRBV2 and TRBJ1-2 genes rather than sequenced, the full variable domain is EPEVTQTPSHQVTQMGQEVILRCVPISNHLYFYWYRQILGQKVEFLVSFYNNEISEKSEIFDDQFSVERPDGSNFTLKIRSTKLEDSAMYFCASSENRGRGYGYTFGSGTRLTVV.